This record looks at one T cell receptor beta chain sequence and its context. The data stem from a study of blood T cell repertoires in COVID-19. The overall study: COVID-19 samples, acute and convalescent, were from the United States, Italy and Spain. Nucleic acid was either cDNA or gDNA, and it came from T cells, B-cell-depleted T cells, or PBMCs.

In the study's own analysis: For nucleated cells, counts were estimated from reference gene primer amplification. The assay was immunoSEQ multiplex PCR, and TCRdb's table has in-frame clones only and misses some. The V and J calls and clone size come from that table; D and trimming were worked out from the DNA. The repertoire holds 250,000 to 300,000 clones, with 86% as singletons. CDR1 is SGHTA and CDR2 is FQGNSA in the germline V gene. V dropped 2 bases and J dropped 0; count of bases not matched to a gene: 6. The CDR3 has 17 amino acids. This sequence was found in a young man with active or convalescent COVID-19. The chain is built from TRBV7-2 and TRBJ2-3; 9 bases agree with TRBD2. Input material: peripheral blood. The CDR3 nucleotides read TGTGCCAGCAGCTTAAGTGGACTAGCGACTAGCACAGATACGCAGTATTTT. Protein product: CASSLSGLATSTDTQYF.